A single sample is the source of the 28 T cell receptor beta chains below, sequenced in a study of Ad26.COV2.S vaccination and SARS-CoV-2 variants. Measured with immunoSEQ multiplex PCR; TCRdb has only the in-frame clones, and not every one. The sample lists approximately 350,000 clones; about nine tenths were seen once. As to treatment: 15 to 20 received Ad26.COV2.S at low or high dose, single or two shots; several received placebo; per-sample allocation not given. Collection of the samples took place on day 63 after the first injection of vaccine or placebo. The sample here was peripheral blood, taken in a trial of Ad26.COV2.S vaccine versus placebo. These receptor sequences come from a person between 18 and 65 years old who received the Ad26.COV2.S COVID-19 vaccine or a placebo.

This chain joins TRBV7-6 and TRBJ1-5; D unclear. From germline, CDR1 is SGHVS and CDR2 FNYEAQ. Trimming removed 5 bases at V and 2 bases at J, with 19 bases between. The CDR3 extends over 17 amino acids. In DNA, the CDR3 is TGTGCCAGCAGCCCCTACTCGTCTCAGGTCGGCAATCAGCCCCAGCATTTT. This sequence encodes CASSPYSSQVGNQPQHF.

The chain combines TRBV7-9 with TRBJ1-3, with 9 positions matching TRBD1. V gave up 0 bases and J gave up 0 bases; unmatched junction bases: 6. This CDR3 has 18 residues. Germline V lookup: CDR1 SEHNR, CDR2 FQNEAQ (reference sequence). CDR3 sequence: CASSLARTGAISGNTIYF. The CDR3 coding sequence is TGTGCCAGCAGCTTAGCGCGGACAGGGGCCATCTCTGGAAACACCATATATTTT.

The rearrangement links TRBV5-1 to TRBJ1-2; D perhaps matches TRBD1 (5 bases). Trimming took 4 bases from V and 2 from J, leaving 9 bases between them. Germline V gene sequence: CDR1 SGHRS, CDR2 YFSETQ. This CDR3 comprises 13 residues. The CDR3 bases are TGCGCCAGCAGCCCGGACAAGAACTATGGCTACACCTTC. The encoded protein is CASSPDKNYGYTF.

V is TRBV24-1 and J is TRBJ2-2, with D perhaps matching TRBD1 (6 bases). Germline V lookup: CDR1 KGHDR, CDR2 SFDVKD. This CDR3 comprises 15 residues. Trimming cost V 4 bases and J 6 bases, with 14 bases left between them. The CDR3 coding sequence is TGTGCCACCAGTGACTCCAGGGGCATCTCCGGGGAGCTGTTTTTT. Translated, it gives CATSDSRGISGELFF.

This clone was detected many times. Other DNA variants within this sample encode the same CDR3. The CDR3 DNA sequence: TGCGCCAGCAGCCAAGGGGGGCCATACTTATCCTACGAGCAGTACTTC. Translated: CASSQGGPYLSYEQYF. V gene TRBV4-1 combines with J gene TRBJ2-7, with D tentatively TRBD1 (6 bases). Trimming removed 1 base from V and 1 base from J, with 14 bases in between. This CDR3 region has 16 residues. Germline CDR1 is MGHRA and CDR2 is YSYEKL.

The sample holds a few counts of this clone. The rearrangement uses TRBV3-1 (or the pseudogene TRBV3-2) and TRBJ2-7; D is uncertain. Germline values: CDR1 LGHDT, CDR2 YNNKEL (reference sequence). This CDR3 comprises 13 residues. V was trimmed by 1 base and J by 7 bases, leaving 11 bases between them. The CDR3 DNA is TGTGCCAGCAGCCAAGTCTCCTTCGGGGAGCAGTACTTC. Translated: CASSQVSFGEQYF.

The J gene is TRBJ2-1, the V gene TRBV24-1, with D possibly matching TRBD2 (7 bases). CDR3 size: 13 residues. The V and J ends lost 5 bases and 10 bases respectively, with 14 bases between them. Per the germline V gene, CDR1 is KGHDR and CDR2 is SFDVKD. The CDR3 sequence: CATSGSRGQEQFF. The CDR3 region has the DNA TGTGCCACCAGTGGATCGCGGGGGCAAGAGCAGTTCTTC.

This chain connects TRBV4-2 to TRBJ1-2; 8 bases are a match to TRBD1. Germline V CDR1 and CDR2: LGHNA, YNFKEQ. Trimming removed 3 bases from V and 6 bases from J; junction bases left unmatched: 9. CDR3 size: 15 residues. This CDR3 reads CASSHYAGGFDGYTF. The DNA of the CDR3 is TGTGCCAGCAGCCACTACGCAGGGGGCTTCGATGGCTACACCTTC.

The chain links TRBV5-6 to TRBJ1-1, with D possibly matching TRBD1 (5 bases). This CDR3 has 16 residues. Germline CDR1 is SGHDT and CDR2 is YYEEEE. Trimming removed 4 bases at V and 0 bases at J, with 16 bases between. The CDR3 coding sequence is TGTGCCAGCAGCCCCCGCCCAAGGGGTATGAACACTGAAGCTTTCTTT. Translation gives CASSPRPRGMNTEAFF.

The rearrangement links TRBV6-2 or TRBV6-3 to TRBJ2-5, with D unclear. The CDR3 is made up of 16 amino acids. With 0 bases removed from V and 5 bases from J, the gap between germline ends came to 16 bases. Germline V CDR1 and CDR2: MNHEY, SVGEGT. The CDR3 loop is CASSYSIGTVGETQYF. The CDR3 nucleotides read TGTGCCAGCAGTTACTCGATAGGTACCGTCGGGGAGACCCAGTACTTC.

The chain couples TRBV11-1 to TRBJ2-1; D could derive from TRBD1 or TRBD2 (5 bases each). V was pared by 3 bases and J by 4 bases, with 13 bases between. Per the germline V gene, CDR1 is SGHAT and CDR2 is FQDESV (reference sequence). This CDR3 has 15 residues. The CDR3 loop is CASSFRGTSYNEQFF. CDR3 nucleotide sequence: TGTGCCAGCAGCTTTAGAGGGACCTCTTACAATGAGCAGTTCTTC.

The count of this clone is one. This sequence joins TRBV7-8 and TRBJ2-2, with TRBD2 as a possible D gene (5 bases). The CDR3 is 12 residues long. Looked up from germline, CDR1 is SGHVS and CDR2 is FQNEAQ. CDR3 bases: TGTGCGGCCAGCGGTTACACCGGGGAGCTGTTTTTT. The encoded protein is CAASGYTGELFF.

J is TRBJ2-1 and V is TRBV7-3, with 9 positions matching TRBD2. The ends lost 4 bases at V and 9 bases at J; junction bases unmatched: 19. CDR3 size: 18 residues. Germline V gives CDR1 SGHTA, CDR2 FQGTGA. The CDR3: CASSSLLEPGLAVSEQFF. CDR3 DNA: TGTGCCAGCAGCTCCTTACTAGAACCGGGACTAGCAGTTTCTGAGCAGTTCTTC.

CDR3: CASSHPRGTSEPTDTQYF. Here the CDR3 DNA reads TGCGCCAGCAGCCACCCCCGAGGGACTAGCGAGCCCACAGATACGCAGTATTTT. The chain carries TRBV4-1 and TRBJ2-3; TRBD2 matches 10 bases. Germline loops: CDR1 MGHRA, CDR2 YSYEKL. Trimming removed 3 bases from V and 2 bases from J; junction bases left unmatched: 11. This CDR3 spans 18 amino acids.

The chain couples TRBV4-1 to TRBJ1-1, with D possibly being TRBD1 (6 bases). The CDR3 is 15 residues long. Looked up from germline, CDR1 is MGHRA and CDR2 is YSYEKL. V lost 1 base and J 5 bases, leaving 14 bases between the germline ends. The CDR3 sequence is CASSQVKGGGTEAFF. CDR3 DNA: TGCGCCAGCAGCCAAGTGAAGGGAGGGGGGACTGAAGCTTTCTTT.

The V call is TRBV10-3, the J call TRBJ2-5; TRBD2 agrees at 7 bases. This CDR3 has 14 amino acids. J lost 5 bases, V lost 0 bases, and 3 bases had no gene match. Per germline, CDR1 ENHRY and CDR2 SYGVKD. This CDR3 is CAISESEGGETQYF. CDR3 bases: TGTGCCATCAGTGAGTCGGAGGGAGGGGAGACCCAGTACTTC.

The CDR3 DNA is TGCGCCAGCAGCTTGGGGGACGAATTAATTAGTTCGGGTGGCTACACCTTC. Translating gives CASSLGDELISSGGYTF. This chain connects TRBV5-1 to TRBJ1-2, with TRBD1 as a possible D gene (5 bases). This CDR3 has 17 residues. The germline V gene encodes CDR1 SGHRS and CDR2 YFSETQ. The V end lost 0 bases, the J end lost 7 bases, and 22 bases lay between the germline ends.

In the case of this clone: One junction end does not reproduce the germline sequence, and a read error may be involved. The chain is built from TRBV7-2 and TRBJ2-7; D unclear. The CDR3 has 14 amino acids. Germline V gives CDR1 SGHTA, CDR2 FQGNSA. The DNA of the CDR3 is TGTGCCAGCAGATTAGGGATAGGGTCCTACGAGCAGTACTTC. Translating gives CASRLGIGSYEQYF.

The rearrangement uses TRBV6-6 and TRBJ1-6; 8 nucleotides align to TRBD1. The junction had 1 base not matched to a gene; V was cut back by 4 bases and J by 8 bases. Germline CDR1 MNHNY, CDR2 SVGAGI (reference sequence). This CDR3 region has 13 residues. This CDR3 is CASSSDRDSPLHF. CDR3 bases: TGTGCCAGCAGTTCGGACAGGGATTCACCCCTCCACTTT.

CDR3: CASSLTGSNEQYF. In DNA, the CDR3 is TGTGCCAGCAGTCTTACAGGGTCCAACGAGCAGTACTTC. The V gene is TRBV2, the J gene TRBJ2-7; the D gene is possibly TRBD1 (6 bases). Germline loops: CDR1 SNHLY, CDR2 FYNNEI. V dropped 5 bases and J dropped 5 bases, with 13 bases sitting between them. The CDR3 is made up of 13 amino acids.

The chain joins TRBV5-8 to TRBJ1-2; D may be TRBD1 (6 bases). Between the trimmed V and J ends, which lost 3 bases and 2 bases, there was a span of 23 bases. CDR3 size: 18 residues. Germline CDR1 reads SGHTS; CDR2 reads YDEGEE. The CDR3 DNA reads as TGTGCCAGCAGCTCCCCTGGGACATATTGGTCGGGGAACTATGGCTACACCTTC. Translation: CASSSPGTYWSGNYGYTF.

This chain joins TRBV19 and TRBJ2-3, with D tentatively TRBD2 (6 bases). The CDR3 runs to 14 residues. Germline V gene data show CDR1 as LNHDA and CDR2 as SQIVND (reference sequence). V was pared by 6 bases and J by 0 bases, with 10 bases between. The CDR3 loop reads CASRGGTSTDTQYF. In DNA, the CDR3 is TGTGCCAGTAGGGGCGGGACTAGCACAGATACGCAGTATTTT.

To note about this clone: At the DNA level, this CDR3 is encoded by other sequences in the same sample as well. This sequence joins TRBV7-3 and TRBJ1-1; D possibly corresponds to TRBD1 (6 bases). Germline loops: CDR1 SGHTA, CDR2 FQGTGA. This CDR3 has 14 amino acids. With 2 bases removed from V and 2 bases from J, the gap between germline ends came to 9 bases. The DNA for the CDR3 is TGTGCCAGCAGCTTATTAGGGGGAAACACTGAAGCTTTCTTT. Its translation is CASSLLGGNTEAFF.

The chain has TRBV24-1 and TRBJ2-2, with D possibly being TRBD2 (6 bases). Germline CDR1 KGHDR, CDR2 SFDVKD. The V and J ends lost 9 bases and 6 bases respectively, with 16 bases between them. The CDR3 is 14 amino acids. The CDR3 region has the DNA TGTGCCACCTCCCGGTCGGGGGACTCCGGGGAGCTGTTTTTT. Translated: CATSRSGDSGELFF.

The CDR3 coding sequence is TGTGCCAGCAGCTTAAAGGGGACTAGCGGGTCGGGCACAGATACGCAGTATTTT. Amino acids: CASSLKGTSGSGTDTQYF. This chain connects TRBV7-3 to TRBJ2-3; 12 nucleotides line up with TRBD2. From germline, CDR1 is SGHTA and CDR2 FQGTGA. CDR3 size: 18 residues. The junction had 6 bases not matched to a gene; V was cut back by 1 base and J by 1 base.

V and J are TRBV4-2 and TRBJ2-1; 9 positions agree with TRBD2. This CDR3 is 16 amino acids long. The V gene end was trimmed by 2 bases and the J gene end by 8 bases; junction bases not matched to a gene: 10. Germline V lookup: CDR1 LGHNA, CDR2 YNFKEQ. The CDR3 sequence: CASSQMGGGAWYEQFF. Here the CDR3 DNA reads TGTGCCAGCAGCCAAATGGGCGGGGGGGCCTGGTATGAGCAGTTCTTC.

The genes are TRBV4-1 and TRBJ2-5; D not resolved. The CDR3 consists of 12 residues. Germline V gene data show CDR1 as MGHRA and CDR2 as YSYEKL. Trimming removed 3 bases at V and 4 bases at J, with 6 bases between. The CDR3 bases are TGCGCCAGCAGCCACCCGGGAGAGACCCAGTACTTC. Encoded protein: CASSHPGETQYF.

J is TRBJ2-3 and V is TRBV5-4; D assignment may be TRBD1 or TRBD2 (5 bases each). Germline V CDR1 and CDR2: SGHNT, YYREEE (reference sequence). CDR3 length: 16 residues. Trimming left V 2 bases short and J 0 bases short, with 13 bases between. CDR3 in DNA: TGTGCCAGCAGCTTAAAGGTGGGGACCAGCACAGATACGCAGTATTTT. This encodes CASSLKVGTSTDTQYF.